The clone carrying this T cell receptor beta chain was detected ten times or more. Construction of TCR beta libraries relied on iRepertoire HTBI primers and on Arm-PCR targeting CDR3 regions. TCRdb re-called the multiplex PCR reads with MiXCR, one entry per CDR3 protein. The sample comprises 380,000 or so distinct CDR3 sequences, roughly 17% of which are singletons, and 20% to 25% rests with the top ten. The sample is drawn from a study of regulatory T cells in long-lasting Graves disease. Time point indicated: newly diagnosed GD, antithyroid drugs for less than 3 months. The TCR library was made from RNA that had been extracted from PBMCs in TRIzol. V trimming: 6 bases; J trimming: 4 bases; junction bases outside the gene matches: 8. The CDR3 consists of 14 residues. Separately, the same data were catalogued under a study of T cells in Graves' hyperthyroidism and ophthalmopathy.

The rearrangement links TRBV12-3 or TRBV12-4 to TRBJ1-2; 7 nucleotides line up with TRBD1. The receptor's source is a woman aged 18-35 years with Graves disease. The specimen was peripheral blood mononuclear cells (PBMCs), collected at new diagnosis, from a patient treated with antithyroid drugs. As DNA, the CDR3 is TGTGCCAGCAGAACTACAGGGACAGCCTATGGCTACACCTTC. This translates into CASRTTGTAYGYTF.